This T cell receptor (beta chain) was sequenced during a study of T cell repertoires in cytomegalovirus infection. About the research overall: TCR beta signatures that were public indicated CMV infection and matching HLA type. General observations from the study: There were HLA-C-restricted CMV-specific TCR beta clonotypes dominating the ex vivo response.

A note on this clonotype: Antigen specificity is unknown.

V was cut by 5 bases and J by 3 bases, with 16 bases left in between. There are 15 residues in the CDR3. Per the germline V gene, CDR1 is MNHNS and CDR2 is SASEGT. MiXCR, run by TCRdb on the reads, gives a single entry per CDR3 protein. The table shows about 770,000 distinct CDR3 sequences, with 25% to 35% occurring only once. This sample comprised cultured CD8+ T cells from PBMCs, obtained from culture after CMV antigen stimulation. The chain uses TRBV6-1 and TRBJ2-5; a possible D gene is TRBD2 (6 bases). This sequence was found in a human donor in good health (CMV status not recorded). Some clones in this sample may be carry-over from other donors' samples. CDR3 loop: CASSTTPGGKETQYF. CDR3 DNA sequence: TGTGCCAGCAGTACAACGCCAGGCGGGAAAGAGACCCAGTACTTC.